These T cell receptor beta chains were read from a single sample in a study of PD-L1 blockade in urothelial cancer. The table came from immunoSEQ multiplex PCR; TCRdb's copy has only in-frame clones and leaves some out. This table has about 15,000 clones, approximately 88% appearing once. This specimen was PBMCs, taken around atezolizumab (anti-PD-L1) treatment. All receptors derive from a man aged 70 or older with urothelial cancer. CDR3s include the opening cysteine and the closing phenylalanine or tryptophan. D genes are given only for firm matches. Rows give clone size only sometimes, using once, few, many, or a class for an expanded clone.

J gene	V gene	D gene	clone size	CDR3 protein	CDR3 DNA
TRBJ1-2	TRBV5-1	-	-	CASTPGNANYGYTF	TGCGCCAGCACCCCAGGGAACGCTAACTATGGCTACACCTTC
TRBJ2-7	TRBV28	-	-	CASSFPTYEQYF	TGTGCCAGCAGTTTCCCCACCTACGAGCAGTACTTC
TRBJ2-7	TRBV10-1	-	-	CASSDRNLFEQYF	TGCGCCAGCAGTGACAGGAATCTGTTCGAGCAGTACTTC
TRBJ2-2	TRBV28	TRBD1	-	CASSPDRVFTGELFF	TGTGCCAGCAGTCCCGACAGGGTATTCACCGGGGAGCTGTTTTTT
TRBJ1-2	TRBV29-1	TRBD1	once	CSVEVRGYYGYTF	TGCAGCGTTGAAGTCAGGGGGTACTATGGCTACACCTTC
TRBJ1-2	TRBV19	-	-	CASSISVEGFYGYTF	TGTGCCAGTAGTATATCGGTTGAGGGCTTCTATGGCTACACCTTC
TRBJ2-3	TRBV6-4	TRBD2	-	CASSIAGGSTDTQYF	TGTGCCAGCAGTATAGCGGGGGGGAGCACAGATACGCAGTATTTT
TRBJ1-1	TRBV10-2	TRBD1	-	CATQGGEAFF	TGCGCCACCCAGGGGGGTGAAGCTTTCTTT
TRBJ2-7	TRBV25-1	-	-	CATSRGLGYEQYF	TGTGCCACCTCCCGGGGGTTGGGATACGAGCAGTACTTC
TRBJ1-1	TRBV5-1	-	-	CASSLSLTGYAEAFF	TGCGCCAGCAGCTTGTCTCTTACGGGGTACGCTGAAGCTTTCTTT
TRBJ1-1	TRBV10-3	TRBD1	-	CAIGGQQNTEAFF	TGTGCCATCGGGGGACAGCAAAACACTGAAGCTTTCTTT
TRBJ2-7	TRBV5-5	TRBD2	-	CASSFGDLAGGYEQYF	TGTGCCAGCAGCTTCGGGGATCTAGCGGGGGGTTACGAGCAGTACTTC
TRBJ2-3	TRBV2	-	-	CASSDRRGAGRDTQYF	TGTGCCAGCAGTGATCGTCGCGGGGCAGGGAGAGATACGCAGTATTTT
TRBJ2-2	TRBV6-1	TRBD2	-	CASSDAGDPSGVGELFF	TGTGCCAGCAGTGACGCGGGGGACCCCTCCGGGGTCGGGGAGCTGTTTTTT
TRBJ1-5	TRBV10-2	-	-	CASTSTLTNQPQHF	TGCGCCAGCACTTCGACATTAACAAATCAGCCCCAGCATTTT
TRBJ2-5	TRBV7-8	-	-	CASSLGWGTWETQYF	TGTGCCAGCAGCTTAGGTTGGGGGACTTGGGAGACCCAGTACTTC
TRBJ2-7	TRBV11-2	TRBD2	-	CASSLTAGGDYEQYF	TGTGCCAGCAGCTTAACAGCGGGGGGCGACTACGAGCAGTACTTC
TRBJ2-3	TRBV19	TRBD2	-	CASSSSGTTTDTQYF	TGTGCCAGTAGTTCTAGCGGGACCACCACAGATACGCAGTATTTT
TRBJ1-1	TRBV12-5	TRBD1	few	CASARQGGTEAFF	TGTGCTAGTGCCCGACAGGGAGGCACTGAAGCTTTCTTT
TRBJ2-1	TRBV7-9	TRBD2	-	CASSLGGRGVYNEQFF	TGTGCCAGCAGCTTAGGGGGTCGGGGGGTCTACAATGAGCAGTTCTTC
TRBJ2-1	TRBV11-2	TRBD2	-	CASSSVRGPGGEQFF	TGTGCCAGCAGCTCGGTACGCGGGCCGGGGGGTGAGCAGTTCTTC
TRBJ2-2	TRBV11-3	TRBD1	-	CASSLSGGFTGELFF	TGTGCCAGCAGCTTATCAGGGGGATTCACCGGGGAGCTGTTTTTT
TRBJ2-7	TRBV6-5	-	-	CASSSRAGEQYF	TGTGCCAGCAGTTCACGAGCGGGTGAGCAGTACTTC
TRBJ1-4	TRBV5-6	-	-	CASSQRGQGREKLFF	TGTGCCAGCAGCCAGAGGGGTCAGGGGCGTGAAAAACTGTTTTTT
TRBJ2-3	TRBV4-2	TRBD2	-	CASSLNPGLADTQYF	TGTGCCAGCAGCCTAAATCCGGGACTAGCGGATACGCAGTATTTT
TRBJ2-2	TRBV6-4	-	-	CASSARSGGTRRGTGELFF	TGTGCCAGCAGTGCGCGGTCGGGCGGAACTCGACGGGGCACCGGGGAGCTGTTTTTT
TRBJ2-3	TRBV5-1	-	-	CASRPGGGGTDTQYF	TGCGCCAGCAGGCCCGGAGGGGGGGGCACAGATACGCAGTATTTT
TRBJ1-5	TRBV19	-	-	CASSIESRAVYNQPQHF	TGTGCCAGTAGTATAGAGAGCAGGGCGGTTTACAATCAGCCCCAGCATTTT
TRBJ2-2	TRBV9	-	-	CASSVAVEHTGELFF	TGTGCCAGCAGCGTAGCGGTAGAACACACCGGGGAGCTGTTTTTT
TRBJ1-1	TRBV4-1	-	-	CASSRAGTMNTEAFF	TGCGCCAGCAGCCGAGCGGGGACTATGAACACTGAAGCTTTCTTT
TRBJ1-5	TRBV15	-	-	CATSRDRGIQPQHF	TGTGCCACCAGCAGAGACAGGGGAATACAGCCCCAGCATTTT
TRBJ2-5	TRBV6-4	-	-	CASSPGFQETQYF	TGTGCCAGCAGCCCAGGGTTCCAAGAGACCCAGTACTTC
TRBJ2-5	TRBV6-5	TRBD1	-	CASSYSTGTETQYF	TGTGCCAGCAGTTATTCGACAGGGACAGAGACCCAGTACTTC
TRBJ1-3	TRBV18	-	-	CASSPPGVAGNTIYF	TGTGCCAGCTCACCACCCGGGGTAGCTGGAAACACCATATATTTT
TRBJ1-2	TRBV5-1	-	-	CASSLGDAGAYGYTF	TGCGCCAGCAGCTTGGGTGACGCGGGGGCCTATGGCTACACCTTC
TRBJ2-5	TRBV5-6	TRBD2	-	CASSLLGGGDQETQYF	TGTGCCAGCAGCTTGTTAGGCGGGGGGGACCAAGAGACCCAGTACTTC
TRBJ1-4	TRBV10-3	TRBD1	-	CATARDRSTATNEKLFF	TGTGCCACCGCCCGGGACAGAAGTACTGCAACTAATGAAAAACTGTTTTTT
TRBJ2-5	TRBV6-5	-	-	CASSYMRYQETQYF	TGTGCCAGCAGTTACATGAGGTACCAAGAGACCCAGTACTTC
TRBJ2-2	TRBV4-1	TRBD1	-	CASSLGQGGAGELFF	TGCGCCAGCAGCCTTGGACAGGGCGGCGCCGGGGAGCTGTTTTTT
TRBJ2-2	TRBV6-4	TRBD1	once	CASSDGTENTGELFF	TGTGCCAGCAGTGACGGGACAGAGAACACCGGGGAGCTGTTTTTT
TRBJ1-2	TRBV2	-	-	CASRVGQNYGYTF	TGTGCCAGCCGAGTGGGACAAAACTATGGCTACACCTTC
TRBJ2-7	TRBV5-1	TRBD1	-	CASSLIQGATGEQYF	TGCGCCAGCAGCTTAATACAGGGGGCTACCGGCGAGCAGTACTTC
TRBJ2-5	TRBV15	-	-	CATSRATLASWGETQYF	TGTGCCACCAGCAGAGCCACCCTAGCGTCGTGGGGGGAGACCCAGTACTTC
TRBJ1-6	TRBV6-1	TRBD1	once	CASSDRGFYNSPLHF	TGTGCCAGCAGTGACAGGGGGTTCTATAATTCACCCCTCCACTTT
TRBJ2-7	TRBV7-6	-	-	CASSLRGSEQYF	TGTGCCAGCAGCTTAAGGGGGTCGGAGCAGTACTTC
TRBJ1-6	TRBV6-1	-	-	CASREESSYNSPLHF	TGTGCCAGCAGGGAAGAGAGCTCCTATAATTCACCCCTCCACTTT
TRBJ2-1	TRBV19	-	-	CASSTTGWGVFRRGEEHGQFF	TGTGCCAGTAGTACCACAGGGTGGGGAGTCTTCCGAAGAGGAGAAGAACATGGGCAGTTCTTC
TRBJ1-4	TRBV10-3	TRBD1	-	CANTDRENEKLFF	TGTGCCAACACAGACAGGGAAAATGAAAAACTGTTTTTT
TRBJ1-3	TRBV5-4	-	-	CASSPRDSSGNTIYF	TGTGCCAGCAGCCCGAGAGACAGCTCTGGAAACACCATATATTTT
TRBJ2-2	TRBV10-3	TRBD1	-	CAISETGQGGDTGELFF	TGTGCCATCAGTGAGACGGGACAGGGAGGGGACACCGGGGAGCTGTTTTTT
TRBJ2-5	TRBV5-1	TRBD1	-	CASSLQGWQETQYF	TGCGCCAGCAGCTTACAGGGGTGGCAAGAGACCCAGTACTTC
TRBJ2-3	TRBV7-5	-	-	CVRIRGASSGASTDTQYF	TGTGTCAGAATAAGGGGCGCGTCTAGCGGAGCTAGCACAGATACGCAGTATTTT
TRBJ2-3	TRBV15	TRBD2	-	CATSRDTGGADTQYF	TGTGCCACCAGCAGAGATACGGGGGGGGCAGATACGCAGTATTTT
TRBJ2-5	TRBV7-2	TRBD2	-	CASSLVLAGEETQYF	TGTGCCAGCAGCTTAGTGTTAGCGGGGGAAGAGACCCAGTACTTC
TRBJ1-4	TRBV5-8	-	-	CASSLLGGATNEKLFF	TGTGCCAGCAGCTTGTTGGGCGGGGCAACTAATGAAAAACTGTTTTTT